These 4 T cell receptor beta chains share one sample of origin, sequenced in a study of shared clonotypes between healthy human individuals. The table came from immunoSEQ multiplex PCR; TCRdb's copy has only in-frame clones and leaves some out. The sample shows 1.5 million to 2.5 million clones, about 95% of them seen only once. CD8 cells classed as naive were CD45RO-negative and positively selected for CCR7, excluding terminally differentiated effector memory CD45RA+ cells. The sample taken for sequencing was naive CD8+ T cells sorted from blood. The origin of the receptors is a man younger than 35 in good health.

The gene calls are TRBV4-1 and TRBJ2-7; tentatively, D is TRBD1 (5 bases). The germline CDR1 and CDR2 sequences are MGHRA and YSYEKL. The CDR3 has 16 amino acids. The V end lost 2 bases, the J end lost 4 bases, and 18 bases lay between the germline ends. In nucleotides, the CDR3 is TGCGCCAGCAGCCAACTCGCCATGGGCAGGGATTACGAGCAGTACTTC. This translates into CASSQLAMGRDYEQYF.

The V and J genes are TRBV7-8 and TRBJ2-3; 11 bases map to TRBD2. The CDR3 covers 16 residues. Germline V gives CDR1 SGHVS, CDR2 FQNEAQ. After removal of 5 bases from V and 2 bases from J, the junction contained 6 bases not matched to a gene. The CDR3 loop reads CASSTGLAGLTDTQYF. The DNA of the CDR3 is TGTGCCAGCAGCACAGGACTAGCGGGTCTCACAGATACGCAGTATTTT.

Note on this clone: Within the sample, other DNA sequences also encode this same CDR3. V usage is TRBV27 and J usage is TRBJ2-2; no firm D call. CDR1 MNHEY and CDR2 SMNVEV come from the germline V gene (reference sequence). CDR3 length equals 12 residues. Deletions cut 5 bases from V and 2 bases from J, with 3 bases between. Written as DNA, the CDR3 is TGTGCCAGCAGTCCCAACACCGGGGAGCTGTTTTTT. Translating gives CASSPNTGELFF.

The chain recombines TRBV11-2 with TRBJ1-1; 7 positions match TRBD1. With 4 bases clipped from V and 5 bases from J, the junction kept 7 bases outside the gene matches. CDR3 length: 14 amino acids. Germline V gene lookup returns CDR1 SGHAT and CDR2 FQNNGV. This CDR3 is CASSYRGAETEAFF. The CDR3 coding sequence is TGTGCCAGCAGCTACAGGGGCGCGGAGACTGAAGCTTTCTTT.